The 13 T cell receptor beta chains reported below all come from one sample, sequenced in a study of CD8 T cells in ankylosing spondylitis. These receptors lack a known antigen. Using its own MiXCR run on the 5' RACE reads, TCRdb lists one record per CDR3 protein. The sample carries about 500,000 distinct CDR3 sequences, roughly 13% recorded once. The study, taken as a whole, reports: A TCR beta motif made of about 8 highly homologous variants seemed typical of ankylosing spondylitis blood.

Input material: blood, either unsorted or a sorted T cell fraction (not recorded which). Receptors originate from a male donor with ankylosing spondylitis.

The chain carries TRBV3-1 and TRBJ1-5; 8 bases line up with TRBD1. Germline V lookup: CDR1 LGHDT, CDR2 YNNKEL (reference sequence). This CDR3 is 13 amino acids long. V trimming: 3 bases; J trimming: 16 bases; junction bases outside the gene matches: 11. CDR3 sequence: CASSQRQGSKRHF. The CDR3 DNA reads as TGTGCCAGCAGCCAGAGACAGGGGAGTAAAAGACATTTT.

This chain joins TRBV28 and TRBJ2-2; 10 bases are a match to TRBD2. The V segment lost 3 bases and the J segment 7 bases; nucleotides outside the gene matches: 5. The length of the CDR3 is 15 residues. Germline V gene lookup returns CDR1 MDHEN and CDR2 SYDVKM. The chain's CDR3 is CASSFLAGGDGELFF. CDR3 bases: TGTGCCAGCAGTTTCTTAGCGGGAGGAGACGGGGAGCTGTTTTTT.

This rearrangement joins TRBV20-1 to TRBJ2-1; TRBD2 matches at 10 bases. With 6 bases clipped from V and 0 bases from J, the junction kept 11 bases outside the gene matches. This CDR3 comprises 17 residues. Germline V gene sequence: CDR1 DFQATT, CDR2 SNEGSKA (reference sequence). CDR3 sequence: CSAASGLAGDSYNEQFF. The CDR3 DNA follows: TGCAGTGCCGCGTCGGGGCTAGCGGGAGACTCCTACAATGAGCAGTTCTTC.

V and J are TRBV29-1 and TRBJ1-2, with 10 bases that match TRBD1. CDR3 size: 12 residues. With V trimmed by 6 bases and J by 7 bases, 5 bases remained unmatched. The V gene's germline CDR1 is SQVTM and CDR2 ANQGSEA. The CDR3 sequence is CSVAGTGVGYTF. Written as DNA, the CDR3 is TGCAGCGTGGCCGGGACAGGGGTTGGCTACACCTTC.

This clonotype was recorded at least ten times. The V call is TRBV5-1, the J call TRBJ2-7, with no clear D. This CDR3 comprises 13 residues. The germline gives CDR1 SGHRS, CDR2 YFSETQ. V dropped 0 bases and J dropped 3 bases, with 7 bases sitting between them. Here the CDR3 reads CASSLGGDYEQYF. CDR3 DNA sequence: TGCGCCAGCAGCTTGGGTGGGGACTACGAGCAGTACTTC.

V is TRBV14 and J is TRBJ2-1; D is ambiguous. Looked up from germline, CDR1 is SGHDN and CDR2 is FVKESK. This CDR3 contains 13 residues. V lost 1 base and J 7 bases, leaving 8 bases between the germline ends. The CDR3 sequence is CASSQVKQNEQFF. The CDR3 nucleotides are TGTGCCAGCAGCCAAGTCAAACAGAATGAGCAGTTCTTC.

The chain recombines TRBV3-1 with TRBJ2-3; D could derive from TRBD1 or TRBD2 (5 bases each). CDR1 and CDR2 from the germline V gene are LGHDT and YNNKEL (reference sequence). V was cut by 4 bases and J by 2 bases, with 25 bases left in between. The CDR3 totals 19 residues. In DNA, the CDR3 is TGTGCCAGCAGCCCGACGGGCTTCGGGGCTAGGGCCCACACAGATACGCAGTATTTT. Amino acids: CASSPTGFGARAHTDTQYF.

This clonotype came up a few times. The chain couples TRBV21-1 to TRBJ2-7; the table's D call, TRBD2, has no DNA check behind it. TRBV21-1 is annotated as a pseudogene. This CDR3 is built from 15 residues. Here the CDR3 DNA reads TGTGCCAGCAGCAAAGCCGGGCGGGAGGGTAGCGAGCAGTACGTC. Residues: CASSKAGREGSEQYV.

In this sample, this clonotype turned up a few times. The chain joins TRBV27 to TRBJ1-2; weak D call: TRBD1 (5 bases). The V gene lost 5 bases and the J gene lost 3 bases, with 19 bases spanning the gap. The germline V gene has CDR1 MNHEY and CDR2 SMNVEV (reference sequence). The CDR3 length is 16 residues. The CDR3 region is CASSPNAGGPHYGYTF. The CDR3 region has the DNA TGTGCCAGCAGTCCGAACGCGGGGGGACCGCACTATGGCTACACCTTC.

In its sample, this clonotype was seen a few times. The chain combines TRBV25-1 with TRBJ2-1; 11 bases are a match to TRBD2. Looked up from germline, CDR1 is MGHDK and CDR2 is SYGVNS. The CDR3 runs to 15 residues. V lost 1 base, J lost 5 bases, and 1 base stayed unmatched. The CDR3 loop is CASSEFSGRDNEQFF. Written as DNA, the CDR3 is TGTGCCAGCAGTGAATTTAGCGGGAGGGACAATGAGCAGTTCTTC. Full variable domain (remainder filled in from reference TRBV25-1 and TRBJ2-1): EADIYQTPRYLVIGTGKKITLECSQTMGHDKMYWYQQDPGMELHLIHYSYGVNSTEKGDLSSESTVSRIRTEHFPLTLESARPSHTSQYLCASSEFSGRDNEQFFGPGTRLTVL.

This clonotype was detected many times. This chain joins TRBV7-2 and TRBJ2-5; D remains unclear. With 2 bases removed from V and 2 bases from J, the gap between germline ends came to 9 bases. CDR3 length equals 14 residues. The germline V gene has CDR1 SGHTA and CDR2 FQGNSA. The CDR3 nucleotides read TGTGCCAGCAGCTTATATGCCCAGCAAGAGACCCAGTACTTC. Protein product: CASSLYAQQETQYF.

This clonotype came up many times. V usage is TRBV6-1 and J usage is TRBJ2-1; possibly TRBD2 for D (5 bases). V was pared by 4 bases and J by 2 bases, with 18 bases between. CDR3 length equals 17 residues. Germline CDR1 is MNHNS and CDR2 is SASEGT. The CDR3 spells CASSGTPFSETYNEQFF. The CDR3 DNA follows: TGTGCCAGCAGTGGGACTCCCTTTAGCGAGACCTACAATGAGCAGTTCTTC.

The genes are TRBV10-3 and TRBJ1-3; D ambiguous. The CDR3 spans 14 residues. Germline V lookup: CDR1 ENHRY, CDR2 SYGVKD. V dropped 3 bases and J dropped 1 base, with 7 bases sitting between them. CDR3 region: CAISEPLSGNTIYF. The CDR3 region has the DNA TGTGCCATCAGTGAACCACTGTCTGGAAACACCATATATTTT.